Listed below are T cell receptor beta chains from one sample, sequenced in a study of T cell repertoires in cytomegalovirus infection. TCRdb itself ran the reads through MiXCR, one entry per CDR3 protein. The profile covers around 180,000 distinct CDR3 sequences, with 28% appearing a single time and approximately 30% taken by the ten largest. The specimen was PBMCs. Receptors originate from a human donor in good health (CMV status not recorded). Some clones in this sample may be carry-over from other donors' samples. The CDR3 runs from the conserved cysteine through the conserved F or W. A D gene is named only where the DNA matches it firmly. The size field is filled for only some rows; it gives once, few, many or a size class.

clone_size	d_call	j_call	v_call	cdr3_aa	cdr3_nt
many	-	TRBJ2-2	TRBV11-2	CASSLSNTGELFF	TGTGCCAGCAGCTTGTCCAACACCGGGGAGCTGTTTTTT
-	-	TRBJ1-4	TRBV7-2	CASSLKRPAGEWEKLFF	TGTGCCAGCAGCTTAAAGCGCCCCGCAGGGGAGTGGGAAAAACTGTTTTTT
few	-	TRBJ1-1	TRBV2	CASKEGENTEAFF	TGTGCCAGCAAGGAGGGAGAGAACACTGAAGCTTTCTTT
-	-	TRBJ2-2	TRBV7-9	CASSFLDTNTGELFF	TGTGCCAGCAGCTTTCTTGACACGAACACCGGGGAGCTGTTTTTT
few	-	TRBJ2-3	TRBV7-6	CASTIVQSDTQYF	TGTGCCAGCACCATCGTGCAGTCAGATACGCAGTATTTT
-	TRBD1	TRBJ2-7	TRBV6-2/TRBV6-3	CASSRQGRSSYEQYF	TGTGCCAGCAGTCGACAGGGTAGGAGCTCCTACGAGCAGTACTTC
-	-	TRBJ1-2	TRBV18	CASSPKAAAGPNYGYTF	TGTGCCAGCTCACCAAAGGCGGCAGCTGGCCCTAACTATGGCTACACCTTC
-	-	TRBJ2-1	TRBV6-2/TRBV6-3	CASSYLNEQFF	TGTGCCAGCAGTTACCTCAATGAGCAGTTCTTC
-	-	TRBJ2-6	TRBV11-2	CASSQDGSSGANVLTF	TGTGCCAGCAGCCAGGACGGTTCCTCTGGGGCCAACGTCCTGACTTTC
few	-	TRBJ2-5	TRBV6-2/TRBV6-3	CASSYQGDGETQYF	TGTGCCAGCAGTTATCAAGGGGACGGGGAGACCCAGTACTTC
many	TRBD1	TRBJ1-5	TRBV7-6	CASSLGQGQPQHF	TGTGCCAGCAGCCTCGGACAGGGTCAGCCCCAGCATTTT
-	-	TRBJ1-1	TRBV12-3/TRBV12-4	CASSSSGSAEAFF	TGTGCCAGCAGTTCTTCAGGGTCGGCTGAAGCTTTCTTT
many	-	TRBJ2-7	TRBV12-3/TRBV12-4	CASSLYRDPYEQYF	TGTGCCAGCAGTTTATACAGGGACCCCTACGAGCAGTACTTC
-	TRBD1	TRBJ2-1	TRBV2	CASQDRGSNEQFF	TGTGCCAGCCAGGACAGGGGCTCGAATGAGCAGTTCTTC
-	-	TRBJ1-3	TRBV6-2/TRBV6-3	CASSYPAWEAYSGNTIYF	TGTGCCAGCAGTTACCCGGCCTGGGAAGCTTACTCTGGAAACACCATATATTTT
many	TRBD2	TRBJ2-2	TRBV6-5	CASSYSPGTRPGELFF	TGTGCCAGCAGTTACTCCCCCGGGACTAGGCCCGGGGAGCTGTTTTTT
-	-	TRBJ2-3	TRBV11-2	CASSQGGANTQYF	TGTGCCAGCAGCCAGGGGGGCGCAAATACGCAGTATTTT
few	-	TRBJ2-7	TRBV20-1	CSAREVRGYEQYF	TGCAGTGCTAGAGAGGTCAGGGGCTACGAGCAGTACTTC
-	-	TRBJ1-1	TRBV14	CASSQDLTRGKAFF	TGTGCCAGCAGCCAAGATTTGACACGGGGTAAAGCTTTCTTT
many	TRBD1	TRBJ1-1	TRBV7-2	CASSSGGGAFF	TGTGCCAGCAGCTCAGGGGGGGGAGCTTTCTTT
few	TRBD2	TRBJ2-3	TRBV6-1	CASAILAGSTDTQYF	TGTGCCAGCGCCATCCTAGCGGGGAGCACAGATACGCAGTATTTT
-	TRBD1	TRBJ1-2	TRBV19	CASSIDPKTGDYGYTF	TGTGCCAGTAGTATAGATCCGAAGACAGGGGACTATGGCTACACCTTC
many	TRBD1	TRBJ1-3	TRBV7-2	CASSPAGTARNTIYF	TGTGCCAGCAGCCCCGCGGGGACAGCTAGAAACACCATATATTTT
-	-	TRBJ1-5	TRBV6-6	CASRPLDSNQPQHF	TGTGCCAGCAGACCCTTGGACAGCAATCAGCCCCAGCATTTT
many	TRBD1	TRBJ2-5	TRBV7-9	CASSSGTGGETQYF	TGTGCCAGCAGCTCGGGGACAGGGGGCGAGACCCAGTACTTC
many	-	TRBJ2-1	TRBV7-3	CASSDDHEQFF	TGTGCCAGCAGCGATGACCATGAGCAGTTCTTC
-	-	TRBJ1-1	TRBV6-2/TRBV6-3	CASSYGAGRTEAFF	TGTGCCAGCAGTTACGGGGCAGGGCGGACTGAAGCTTTCTTT
few	TRBD1	TRBJ1-1	TRBV7-6	CASSLGSGGTEAFF	TGTGCCAGCAGCTTAGGTTCAGGGGGAACTGAAGCTTTCTTT
once	-	TRBJ1-1	TRBV19	CASGEGLEAFF	TGTGCCAGCGGGGAGGGATTGGAAGCTTTCTTT
-	-	TRBJ1-4	TRBV7-9	CASSLTTFQGTELFF	TGTGCCAGCAGCCTGACGACTTTTCAGGGTACCGAACTGTTTTTT
few	TRBD1	TRBJ1-2	TRBV7-8	CASSWDREGGYTF	TGTGCCAGCAGCTGGGACAGGGAGGGTGGCTACACCTTC
few	-	TRBJ1-2	TRBV29-1	CSVEELRGEEDGYTF	TGCAGCGTTGAAGAATTGAGGGGCGAGGAGGACGGCTACACCTTC
few	-	TRBJ2-3	TRBV11-2	CASSNEADTQYF	TGTGCCAGCAGCAACGAGGCAGATACGCAGTATTTT
few	-	TRBJ1-1	TRBV30	CAWSAGRAITEAFF	TGTGCCTGGAGTGCAGGCAGGGCAATCACTGAAGCTTTCTTT
many	TRBD1	TRBJ2-7	TRBV7-2	CASSTVGQSYEQYF	TGTGCCAGCAGCACGGTGGGACAGTCCTACGAGCAGTACTTC
-	-	TRBJ1-6	TRBV29-1	CSVSGPGGNSPLHF	TGCAGCGTCTCGGGACCCGGAGGAAATTCACCCCTCCACTTT
-	-	TRBJ1-1	TRBV12-3/TRBV12-4	CASSLVQSGTEAFF	TGTGCCAGCAGTTTAGTGCAGTCGGGAACTGAAGCTTTCTTT
-	TRBD1	TRBJ2-7	TRBV6-2/TRBV6-3	CASRETGGTVYEQYF	TGTGCCAGCAGGGAAACAGGGGGAACTGTTTACGAGCAGTACTTC
-	-	TRBJ2-6	TRBV18	CASSSGTSSGANVLTF	TGTGCCAGCTCGTCCGGGACATCCTCTGGGGCCAACGTCCTGACTTTC
many	-	TRBJ1-1	TRBV7-3	CASSLHGQAATAFF	TGTGCCAGCAGCCTACATGGCCAGGCGGCCACAGCTTTCTTT
few	-	TRBJ1-1	TRBV12-3/TRBV12-4	CASRMNTEAFF	TGTGCCAGTAGGATGAACACTGAAGCTTTCTTT
-	-	TRBJ2-6	TRBV11-2	CATLSGANVLTF	TGTGCCACCCTATCTGGGGCCAACGTCCTGACTTTC
-	TRBD1	TRBJ1-1	TRBV29-1	CSVEDRTGALGTEAFF	TGCAGCGTTGAAGATCGGACAGGGGCGCTTGGCACTGAAGCTTTCTTT
many	-	TRBJ2-5	TRBV25-1	CASSWDKQETQYF	TGTGCCAGCAGTTGGGACAAGCAAGAGACCCAGTACTTC
once	-	TRBJ2-5	TRBV29-1	CSGEAWRETQYF	TGCAGCGGCGAGGCTTGGAGGGAGACCCAGTACTTC
few	-	TRBJ2-5	TRBV7-2	CASSSGPGQETQYF	TGTGCCAGCAGCTCCGGACCCGGCCAAGAGACCCAGTACTTC
medium-sized	-	TRBJ1-1	TRBV7-8	CASTDGGWTTEAFF	TGTGCCAGCACCGACGGGGGGTGGACCACTGAAGCTTTCTTT
-	-	TRBJ2-5	TRBV29-1	CSVERSDNWYQETQYF	TGCAGCGTTGAGAGGTCGGATAACTGGTACCAAGAGACCCAGTACTTC
-	-	TRBJ2-5	TRBV24-1	CATSEPDSEETQYF	TGTGCCACCAGTGAACCTGACAGTGAAGAGACCCAGTACTTC
-	-	TRBJ1-2	TRBV11-1	CASSYAGSNYGYTF	TGTGCCAGCAGCTATGCAGGGTCTAACTATGGCTACACCTTC
-	TRBD2	TRBJ2-1	TRBV7-6	CASSLVGGRSSYNEQFF	TGTGCCAGCAGCTTAGTTGGCGGGAGAAGCTCCTACAATGAGCAGTTCTTC
-	TRBD2	TRBJ2-7	TRBV12-3/TRBV12-4	CASGAGGLYEQYF	TGTGCCAGCGGAGCGGGGGGGCTATACGAGCAGTACTTC
-	-	TRBJ2-7	TRBV28	CASYKGSYEQYF	TGTGCCAGCTATAAAGGCTCCTACGAGCAGTACTTC
-	TRBD1	TRBJ1-1	TRBV25-1	CASIPAGQGREAFF	TGTGCCAGCATCCCCGCGGGACAGGGTCGTGAAGCTTTCTTT
many	-	TRBJ1-4	TRBV7-9	CASSLVAENEKLFF	TGTGCCAGCAGCTTAGTGGCAGAGAATGAAAAACTGTTTTTT
few	-	TRBJ2-2	TRBV6-1	CASSEITGSMDTGELFF	TGTGCCAGCAGTGAAATAACAGGGTCTATGGACACCGGGGAGCTGTTTTTT
-	TRBD2	TRBJ2-7	TRBV7-9	CASSFGGGSYEQYF	TGTGCCAGCAGCTTCGGCGGGGGATCCTACGAGCAGTACTTC
-	-	TRBJ1-1	TRBV19	CASNPEIRTEAFF	TGTGCCAGCAACCCCGAAATCCGAACTGAAGCTTTCTTT
-	-	TRBJ1-1	TRBV3-1	CASSPQWGGTEAFF	TGTGCCAGCAGCCCCCAGTGGGGGGGCACTGAAGCTTTCTTT
-	-	TRBJ2-3	TRBV6-1	CASSEAGFNTDTQYF	TGTGCCAGCAGTGAAGCCGGCTTTAACACAGATACGCAGTATTTT